The clone carrying this T cell receptor beta chain was observed a handful of times. V lost 3 bases, J lost 3 bases, and 2 bases stayed unmatched. Germline CDR1 and CDR2: SQVTM and ANQGSEA. There are 14 residues in the CDR3. The entry originates in a study of blood T cell repertoires in COVID-19. In the study overall: The analysed material was cDNA or gDNA that came from T cells, B-cell-depleted T cells, or PBMCs.

Profiling relied on immunoSEQ multiplex PCR, and the TCRdb table lists in-frame clones only, not all of them. The sample lists approximately 120,000 clones, around four fifths seen once, with 6% in the top ten. It was during active infection that Seattle patients were enrolled and then longitudinally followed. The TCR sequence derives from a man at least 80 years old with COVID-19, enrolled during active disease. Sample: peripheral blood. This chain connects TRBV29-1 to TRBJ2-3, with 11 bases that match TRBD2. CDR3 sequence: CSVEGLAATDTQYF. The DNA for the CDR3 is TGCAGCGTTGAGGGACTAGCGGCGACAGATACGCAGTATTTT.